What follows describes a single T cell receptor beta chain. Its antigen is unidentified. V gave up 1 base and J gave up 5 bases; unmatched junction bases: 12. The germline CDR1 and CDR2 sequences are SGHAT and FQNNGV. This CDR3 has 17 residues. These data come from a study of T-cell memory formation after mild COVID-19. Study outcomes and limitations: CD4+ contracting clones lay mainly in CM and EM, CD8+ ones in EMRA.

TCRdb reanalysed the 5' RACE reads using MiXCR and keeps one entry per CDR3 protein. The table lists roughly 350,000 distinct CDR3 sequences, under 25% of them singletons. The chain couples TRBV11-2 to TRBJ2-5, with TRBD2 identical over 8 bases. Sequenced: PBMCs or a T cell subset sorted from them (not recorded which). The receptor was isolated from an adult woman who had mild COVID-19 (a few samples of this study predate the infection). Cell type and time point are not known. Here the CDR3 DNA reads TGTGCCAGCAGCTTAGTCCTCCCGGGGGGGCCTTCGGAGACCCAGTACTTC. Translation: CASSLVLPGGPSETQYF. Filled out from reference TRBV11-2 and TRBJ2-5, the complete variable domain reads EAGVAQSPRYKIIEKRQSVAFWCNPISGHATLYWYQQILGQGPKLLIQFQNNGVVDDSQLPKDRFSAERLKGVDSTLKIQPAKLEDSAVYLCASSLVLPGGPSETQYFGPGTRLLVL.